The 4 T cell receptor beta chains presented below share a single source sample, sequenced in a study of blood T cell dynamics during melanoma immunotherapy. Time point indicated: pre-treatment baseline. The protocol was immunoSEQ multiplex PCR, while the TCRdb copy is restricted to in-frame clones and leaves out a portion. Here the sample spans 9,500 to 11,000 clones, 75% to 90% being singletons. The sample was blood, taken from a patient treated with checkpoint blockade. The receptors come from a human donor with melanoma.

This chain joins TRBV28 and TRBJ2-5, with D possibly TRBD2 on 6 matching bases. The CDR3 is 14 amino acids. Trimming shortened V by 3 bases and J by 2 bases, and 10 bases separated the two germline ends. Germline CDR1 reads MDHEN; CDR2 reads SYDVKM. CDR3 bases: TGTGCCAGCAGTTTGGCCGGGGGACAAGAGACCCAGTACTTC. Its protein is CASSLAGGQETQYF. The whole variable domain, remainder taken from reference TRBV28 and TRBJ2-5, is DVKVTQSSRYLVKRTGEKVFLECVQDMDHENMFWYRQDPGLGLRLIYFSYDVKMKEKGDIPEGYSVSREKKERFSLILESASTNQTSMYLCASSLAGGQETQYFGPGTRLLVL.

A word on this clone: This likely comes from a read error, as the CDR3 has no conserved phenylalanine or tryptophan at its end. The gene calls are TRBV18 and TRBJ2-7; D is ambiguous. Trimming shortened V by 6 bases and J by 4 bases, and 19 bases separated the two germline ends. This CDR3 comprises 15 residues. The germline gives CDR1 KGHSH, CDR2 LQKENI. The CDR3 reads CASSGTDRPAYEQYL. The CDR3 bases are TGTGCCAGCTCCGGCACCGATCGGCCGGCTTACGAGCAGTACCTC.

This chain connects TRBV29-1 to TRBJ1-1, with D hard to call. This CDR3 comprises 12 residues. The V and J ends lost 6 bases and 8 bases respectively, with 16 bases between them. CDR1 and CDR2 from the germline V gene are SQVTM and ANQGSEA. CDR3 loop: CSVQRTGNEAFF. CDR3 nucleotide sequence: TGCAGCGTCCAGAGGACGGGAAACGAAGCTTTCTTT. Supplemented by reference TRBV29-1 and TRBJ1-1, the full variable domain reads SAVISQKPSRDICQRGTSLTIQCQVDSQVTMMFWYRQQPGQSLTLIATANQGSEATYESGFVIDKFPISRPNLTFSTLTVSNMSPEDSSIYLCSVQRTGNEAFFGQGTRLTVV.

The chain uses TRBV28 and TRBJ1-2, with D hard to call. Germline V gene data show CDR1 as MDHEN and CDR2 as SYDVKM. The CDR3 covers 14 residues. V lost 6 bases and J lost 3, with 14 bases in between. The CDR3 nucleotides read TGTGCCAGCAGACGGGGATATTCTGACTATGGCTACACCTTC. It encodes CASRRGYSDYGYTF.